The source of this TCR beta chain is a study of CD8 T cells in Susac syndrome (dated by TCRdb to about 2019). Background on the whole study: Of the Susac syndrome patients who were sequenced, eight or nine were in clinical remission while 5 or 6 had clinically active disease. Susac syndrome patients were therapy-naive, on corticosteroids (some also receiving IVIg), or on IVIg alone at blood withdrawal. Repertoire sequencing was used to test whether CD8+ T cell activation and differentiation in Susac syndrome was antigen driven.

Peripheral blood CD8+ and CD4+ T cells from healthy donors, Susac syndrome patients and multiple sclerosis patients were profiled using high-throughput TCR beta sequencing. The Susac syndrome patients fulfilled recently defined diagnostic criteria for either definite or probable disease. Bulk CD8+ and CD4+ T cells were purified magnetically by negative isolation, whereas CD8+ TEMRA cells were enriched by FACS. Blood was drawn into EDTA tubes, processed within 24 hours, and PBMCs were isolated by density gradient centrifugation. PBMCs intended for TCR sequencing were cryopreserved in liquid nitrogen and were subsequently thawed in a 37 degrees C water bath. The sorted or isolated CD4+, CD8+ and CD8+ TEMRA cells had a purity of 90% or higher. Study-wide conclusions, independent of this receptor: The number of individuals in the TCR sequencing and HLA analysis was recognized as being relatively small. The CD4+ T cell repertoire of patients with Susac syndrome showed no detectable clonal expansion.

The CDR3 runs 16 residues from the cysteine to the phenylalanine. CDR3 DNA is the only sequence kept; it has 48 bases, read in frame from the first base. The junction carries 19 bases between V and J, which are trimmed by 3 bases and 7 bases respectively. CDR1 and CDR2 were assigned from the germline V gene as SNHLY and FYNNEI. RNA was extracted using the RNeasy kit, and roughly 0.45 to 1 microgram was reverse transcribed with random hexamers. TCR beta CDR3 regions were amplified with the immunoSEQ multiplex PCR assay covering 54 Vbeta and 13 Jbeta segments. PCR amplification bias was corrected using a synthetic template baseline for primer optimization and computational correction. Turning to the authors' computational methods: Reads were annotated to V, D and J genes according to IMGT and were analyzed with immunoSEQ Analyzer, with only productive sequences retained. Clonality was calculated as one minus the Shannon entropy normalized by log2 of the number of productive unique sequences. For each patient and control, public and private clones were evaluated among the 100 most prevalent clones. A clone was defined as Susac-specific if it was absent from the healthy and MS cohorts, from about 1,100 published viral clones and from other ImmuneACCESS disease sequences. Using fastp at Q25 and MiXCR, TCRdb reprocessed the public reads and kept productive beta chains. Identical CDR3 protein sequences are pooled into one entry, listed with their most common genes and DNA. TCRdb, not the authors, supplied the V and J calls. In this sample the table shows over 140,000 distinct CDR3 sequences, around 93% of which occur a single time. Together, the top ten hold roughly 0.14% of the sample.

Comment on this clonotype: Its recognized antigen is unknown. It has no much larger one-base neighbor in the sample; base qualities were not kept.

Sequenced: CD4+ T cells from PBMCs. The clonotype was recovered from a human donor with Susac syndrome. The sequence joins TRBV2 to TRBJ2-4, and TRBD2 may be the D gene, going by 6 matching bases. The CDR3 loop reads CASSESISGGDNIQYF. In nucleotide form, the sequence is TGTGCCAGCAGTGAGTCAATCTCCGGGGGTGATAACATTCAGTACTTC. With the portions outside the CDR3 filled from the reference TRBV2 and TRBJ2-4 genes, the complete variable region becomes EPEVTQTPSHQVTQMGQEVILRCVPISNHLYFYWYRQILGQKVEFLVSFYNNEISEKSEIFDDQFSVERPDGSNFTLKIRSTKLEDSAMYFCASSESISGGDNIQYFGAGTRLSVL.